Below are 23 T cell receptor beta chains sequenced from a single sample in a study of cytotoxic CD8 clonotypes in ibrutinib-treated CLL. Libraries were prepared by immunoSEQ multiplex PCR; TCRdb keeps only in-frame clonotypes and omits some of them. This table holds 30,000 to 40,000 clones, less than 85% found once. The sequencing used PBMCs, collected at disease progression, from a patient treated with ibrutinib. The origin of the receptors is a human donor with chronic lymphocytic leukemia.

This clone appeared once. The J gene is TRBJ1-1, the V gene TRBV27; unclear D gene. CDR3 length: 14 residues. The V gene's germline CDR1 is MNHEY and CDR2 SMNVEV (reference sequence). V lost 2 bases to trimming and J lost 1 base, with 8 bases between them. The CDR3 loop is CASSLVGPNTEAFF. CDR3 bases: TGTGCCAGCAGTTTAGTAGGGCCGAACACTGAAGCTTTCTTT.

The gene calls are TRBV21-1 and TRBJ1-5. TRBV21-1 is termed a pseudogene. The CDR3 loop spans 18 amino acids. In DNA form, the CDR3 reads TGTGCCAGCAGCAAAAGGGCAGGTGAGATTTATAGCAATCAGCCCCAGCATTTT. Its protein product is CASSKRAGEIYSNQPQHF.

This chain joins TRBV10-2 and TRBJ1-5; 7 bases line up with TRBD1. The CDR3 has 14 residues. Looked up from germline, CDR1 is WSHSY and CDR2 is SAAADI. J gave up 7 bases and V 2 bases, and 5 bases lay outside the gene matches. DNA for the CDR3: TGCGCCAGCAGTGAGGCCAGGGGGAGCCAGCCCCAGCATTTT. Translated: CASSEARGSQPQHF.

The V and J genes are TRBV7-8 and TRBJ1-5, with a weak D call TRBD1 (6 bases). CDR1 is SGHVS and CDR2 is FQNEAQ in the germline V gene. The CDR3 loop spans 13 amino acids. The ends were cut back, 5 bases at V and 8 bases at J, with 13 bases in the middle. The CDR3: CASSTQGPEPQHF. The CDR3 DNA reads as TGTGCCAGCAGCACACAGGGACCGGAGCCCCAGCATTTT.

The chain links TRBV7-3 to TRBJ2-1; 11 nucleotides match TRBD2. Germline CDR1 reads SGHTA; CDR2 reads FQGTGA. This CDR3 region has 15 residues. V was pared by 5 bases and J by 4 bases, with 4 bases of the junction left unmatched. CDR3 loop: CASSQTSGGYNEQFF. The CDR3 DNA follows: TGTGCCAGCAGCCAAACTAGCGGGGGTTACAATGAGCAGTTCTTC.

V usage is TRBV30 and J usage is TRBJ2-6; a weak D match, TRBD2 (6 bases). CDR1 is GTSNPN, CDR2 SVGIG, per germline (reference sequence). This CDR3 region has 15 residues. V lost 5 bases, J lost 1 base, and 12 bases lay in between. CDR3 DNA sequence: TGTGCCTGGGTATCAGGGACTTCTGGGGCCAACGTCCTGACTTTC. Amino acids: CAWVSGTSGANVLTF.

The chain links TRBV9 to TRBJ2-1; TRBD2 agrees at 9 bases. The CDR3 length is 16 residues. In germline, CDR1 is SGDLS, CDR2 YYNGEE. Losses at the gene ends were 4 bases for V and 4 bases for J; bases not matched to a gene: 9. The DNA of the CDR3 is TGTGCCAGCAGCCCTCGGGTAAGCGGGAGGTACAATGAGCAGTTCTTC. Protein: CASSPRVSGRYNEQFF. Complete variable domain (other parts from reference TRBV9 and TRBJ2-1): DSGVTQTPKHLITATGQRVTLRCSPRSGDLSVYWYQQSLDQGLQFLIQYYNGEERAKGNILERFSAQQFPDLHSELNLSSLELGDSALYFCASSPRVSGRYNEQFFGPGTRLTVL.

The chain couples TRBV28 to TRBJ1-3, with D perhaps TRBD1 (6 bases). Germline CDR1 MDHEN, CDR2 SYDVKM. The CDR3 runs 18 residues. V lost 6 bases to trimming and J lost 2 bases, with 23 bases between them. CDR3 region: CASSSHPEWAGAGNTIYF. In nucleotides, the CDR3 is TGTGCCAGCAGCTCGCACCCCGAGTGGGCAGGGGCTGGAAACACCATATATTTT.

V and J are TRBV6-1 and TRBJ1-5, with D maybe TRBD1 (6 bases). The germline V and J ends were trimmed by 7 bases and 1 base, with 14 bases remaining between them. Germline CDR1 MNHNS, CDR2 SASEGT. The CDR3 has 15 amino acids. The CDR3 is CASNSGGASNQPQHF. The DNA for the CDR3 is TGTGCCAGCAACTCTGGGGGGGCGAGCAATCAGCCCCAGCATTTT.

The chain uses TRBV6-5 and TRBJ2-7; 7 bases fit TRBD1. The V and J ends lost 6 bases and 4 bases, in that order; junction bases with no gene match: 3. This CDR3 is 12 amino acids long. Germline V gene data show CDR1 as MNHEY and CDR2 as SVGAGI. CDR3 nucleotides: TGTGCCAGCAGGTCGACAGGGTACGAGCAGTACTTC. Amino acid sequence: CASRSTGYEQYF.

The genes are TRBV6-1 and TRBJ2-7; unclear D gene. The V gene's germline CDR1 is MNHNS and CDR2 SASEGT. The V gene lost 2 bases and the J gene lost 2 bases, with 19 bases spanning the gap. The CDR3 has 17 residues. The CDR3 sequence is CASSESLQLKSTYEQYF. The DNA of the CDR3 is TGTGCCAGCAGTGAAAGTCTCCAGTTGAAGAGCACCTACGAGCAGTACTTC.

This clone was seen more than once but under ten times. The chain employs TRBV29-1 and TRBJ1-2; no clear D gene. V was cut by 4 bases and J by 0 bases, with 6 bases left in between. The CDR3 sequence is 12 residues long. The V gene's germline CDR1 is SQVTM and CDR2 ANQGSEA. The CDR3 spells CSVGWANYGYTF. CDR3 nucleotides: TGCAGCGTTGGTTGGGCTAACTATGGCTACACCTTC.

The chain employs TRBV28 and TRBJ1-3; D might be TRBD1 (5 bases). Germline lookup yields CDR1 MDHEN and CDR2 SYDVKM. V was shortened by 4 bases and J by 2 bases, with 12 bases between the two germline ends. This CDR3 is 15 amino acids long. The CDR3 spells CASSSQGFAGNTIYF. The DNA of the CDR3 is TGTGCCAGCAGTTCCCAGGGATTCGCTGGAAACACCATATATTTT.

This clone has just a few counts. The chain links TRBV10-3 to TRBJ1-3, with D uncertain. V was trimmed by 4 bases and J by 4 bases, leaving 11 bases between them. Germline V gives CDR1 ENHRY, CDR2 SYGVKD. This CDR3 has 14 amino acids. The CDR3 sequence is CAISGGLGGNTIYF. In DNA, the CDR3 is TGTGCCATCAGTGGTGGGTTGGGAGGAAACACCATATATTTT.

This chain links TRBV9 with TRBJ2-7; 10 nucleotides agree with TRBD1. With 0 bases clipped from V and 1 base from J, the junction kept 1 base outside the gene matches. The germline V gene has CDR1 SGDLS and CDR2 YYNGEE. The CDR3 contains 15 residues. The CDR3 nucleotides are TGTGCCAGCAGCGTAGGACAGGGGGCATCCTACGAGCAGTACTTC. As protein: CASSVGQGASYEQYF.

The chain has TRBV7-8 and TRBJ2-1, with 10 bases identical to TRBD1. This CDR3 has 17 amino acids. The germline CDR1 and CDR2 sequences are SGHVS and FQNEAQ. The junction had 15 bases not matched to a gene; V was cut back by 5 bases and J by 8 bases. The CDR3, as DNA: TGTGCCAGCAGCGATGACCCCGGGGACAGGGGTGGGGATGAGCAGTTCTTC. Its protein product is CASSDDPGDRGGDEQFF.

This chain connects TRBV9 to TRBJ1-2; the D gene is possibly TRBD1 (5 bases). The CDR3 runs 14 residues. Germline assignment: CDR1 SGDLS and CDR2 YYNGEE. With 5 bases removed from V and 2 bases from J, the gap between germline ends came to 13 bases. The CDR3 coding sequence is TGTGCCAGCAGTCCGAGGGACGGGAACTATGGCTACACCTTC. Protein product: CASSPRDGNYGYTF. Full variable domain (remainder filled in from reference TRBV9 and TRBJ1-2): DSGVTQTPKHLITATGQRVTLRCSPRSGDLSVYWYQQSLDQGLQFLIQYYNGEERAKGNILERFSAQQFPDLHSELNLSSLELGDSALYFCASSPRDGNYGYTFGSGTRLTVV.

This clone was detected a few times. V and J are TRBV30 and TRBJ2-5; a possible D gene is TRBD1 (5 bases). CDR1 GTSNPN and CDR2 SVGIG come from the germline V gene (reference sequence). Trimming removed 1 base at V and 5 bases at J, with 11 bases between. The CDR3 contains 13 residues. The CDR3 DNA reads TGTGCCTGGAGTGAAGGGGCAAGCGAGACCCAGTACTTC. It translates to CAWSEGASETQYF.

This clone was detected only once. The chain is built from TRBV7-3 and TRBJ2-3; no definite D call. Trimming took 0 bases from V and 2 from J, leaving 6 bases between them. Germline V gives CDR1 SGHTA, CDR2 FQGTGA. This CDR3 has 14 residues. CDR3 protein: CASSLTAATDTQYF. CDR3 coding DNA: TGTGCCAGCAGCTTAACGGCAGCCACAGATACGCAGTATTTT.

The chain links TRBV30 to TRBJ1-1; no clear D gene. There are 14 residues in the CDR3. Trimming cost V 2 bases and J 4 bases, with 14 bases left between them. CDR1 is GTSNPN and CDR2 is SVGIG in the germline V gene (reference sequence). Written as DNA, the CDR3 is TGTGCCTGGAGTCGCAGGACCGTGAGCACTGAAGCTTTCTTT. Residues: CAWSRRTVSTEAFF.

The chain has TRBV2 and TRBJ2-3; no clear D gene. V was trimmed by 1 base and J by 2 bases, leaving 10 bases between them. The CDR3 extends over 15 amino acids. From germline, CDR1 is SNHLY and CDR2 FYNNEI. CDR3 bases: TGTGCCAGCAGTGAAGGGCGCTACCTCACAGATACGCAGTATTTT. Translating gives CASSEGRYLTDTQYF. The full variable domain, its missing parts supplied by reference TRBV2 and TRBJ2-3, is EPEVTQTPSHQVTQMGQEVILRCVPISNHLYFYWYRQILGQKVEFLVSFYNNEISEKSEIFDDQFSVERPDGSNFTLKIRSTKLEDSAMYFCASSEGRYLTDTQYFGPGTRLTVL.

The CDR3 loop is CASSRTSGTGFGGYTF. The CDR3 nucleotides read TGTGCCAGCAGCCGGACTTCCGGGACAGGGTTTGGTGGCTACACCTTC. V and J are TRBV5-6 and TRBJ1-2, with 9 bases aligning to TRBD1. The CDR3 is made up of 16 amino acids. Germline CDR1 reads SGHDT; CDR2 reads YYEEEE. With V trimmed by 4 bases and J by 7 bases, 14 bases remained unmatched. Filled out from reference TRBV5-6 and TRBJ1-2, the complete variable domain reads DAGVTQSPTHLIKTRGQQVTLRCSPKSGHDTVSWYQQALGQGPQFIFQYYEEEERQRGNFPDRFSGHQFPNYSSELNVNALLLGDSALYLCASSRTSGTGFGGYTFGSGTRLTVV.

J is TRBJ1-2 and V is TRBV5-1, with a tentative D call TRBD1 (5 bases). CDR3 size: 15 residues. Trimming left V 4 bases short and J 4 bases short, with 17 bases between. Germline loops: CDR1 SGHRS, CDR2 YFSETQ. CDR3 loop: CASSPSGTVGYGYTF. The CDR3 coding sequence is TGCGCCAGCAGCCCCTCAGGGACCGTCGGCTATGGCTACACCTTC.